This TCR beta chain was recorded in a study of T cells after posttransplantation cyclophosphamide. By share, this clone ranks as medium-sized. CDR1 and CDR2 (germline): LNHDA, SQIVND (reference sequence). This CDR3 comprises 15 residues. Trimming took 1 base from V and 4 from J; bases not matched to a gene: 4. Clones were sequenced by immunoSEQ multiplex PCR, and TCRdb holds only the in-frame ones, with some missing. This sample includes over 30,000 clones with no singletons; its ten biggest clones take up 3.5% to 5.5%. Sequencing used PBMCs. This chain links TRBV19 with TRBJ2-1; 7 bases fit TRBD2. This clonotype was obtained from a woman aged 45-65 years in good health and a related stem cell transplant donor. The CDR3 nucleotides read TGTGCCAGTAGTATAGTGGATAGCGGGTACAATGAGCAGTTCTTC. Protein sequence: CASSIVDSGYNEQFF.